A single T cell receptor beta chain is shown here with its context. The V end lost 4 bases, the J end lost 6 bases, and 6 bases lay between the germline ends. This CDR3 comprises 11 residues. The germline CDR1 and CDR2 sequences are SGHDT and YYEEEE. The data belong to a study of CD8+ T cells in alopecia areata. RNA extraction and reverse transcription yielded cDNA as sequencing template. Data came from immunoSEQ multiplex PCR; TCRdb stores just in-frame clones and leaves some out. Among about 180,000 clones, roughly 65% were seen once, and the ten largest hold 1.5% to 2%. The V call is TRBV5-6, the J call TRBJ2-3, with D possibly matching TRBD2 (5 bases). The starting material was CD4+ T cells sorted from blood, obtained at week 0. The TCR originated in a human donor with alopecia areata. DNA of the CDR3: TGTGCCAGCAGCGCGGGTGATACGCAGTATTTT. Protein product: CASSAGDTQYF.